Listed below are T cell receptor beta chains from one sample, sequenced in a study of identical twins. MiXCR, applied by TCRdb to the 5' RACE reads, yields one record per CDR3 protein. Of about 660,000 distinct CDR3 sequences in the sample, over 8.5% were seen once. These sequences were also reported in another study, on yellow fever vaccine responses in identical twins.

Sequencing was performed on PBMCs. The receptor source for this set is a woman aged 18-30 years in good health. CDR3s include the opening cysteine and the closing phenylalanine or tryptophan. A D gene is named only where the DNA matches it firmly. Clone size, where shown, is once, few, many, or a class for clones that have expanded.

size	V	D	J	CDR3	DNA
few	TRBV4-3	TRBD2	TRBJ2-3	CASSQGPSGTSVHSTDTQYF	TGCGCCAGCAGCCAAGGACCCTCCGGGACTAGCGTTCATAGCACAGATACGCAGTATTTT
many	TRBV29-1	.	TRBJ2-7	CSVLIPEPSPVSISYEQYF	TGCAGCGTTTTGATACCCGAACCGAGCCCCGTGAGTATCTCCTACGAGCAGTACTTC
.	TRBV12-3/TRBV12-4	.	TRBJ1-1	CASSLAFPHTGRNTEAFF	TGTGCCAGCAGTTTAGCCTTTCCTCACACGGGGAGGAACACTGAAGCTTTCTTT
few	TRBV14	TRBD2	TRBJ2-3	CASSSSVLAGTTDTQYF	TGTGCCAGCAGCTCAAGCGTCCTAGCGGGGACCACAGATACGCAGTATTTT
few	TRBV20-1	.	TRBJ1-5	CSASPQASNQPQHF	TGCAGTGCTAGTCCACAGGCTTCCAATCAGCCCCAGCATTTT
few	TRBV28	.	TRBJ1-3	CASSFSNTIYF	TGTGCCAGCAGTTTTTCCAACACCATATATTTT
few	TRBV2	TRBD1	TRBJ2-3	CASSKSGTGTDTQYF	TGTGCCAGCAGTAAATCCGGGACAGGCACAGATACGCAGTATTTT
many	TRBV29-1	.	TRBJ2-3	CSVDGTGSKGTDTQYF	TGCAGCGTTGATGGGACCGGGTCAAAAGGCACAGATACGCAGTATTTT
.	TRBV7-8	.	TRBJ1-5	CASSSGEWNQPQHF	TGTGCCAGCAGCTCAGGGGAATGGAATCAGCCCCAGCATTTT
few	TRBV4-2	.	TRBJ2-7	CASSQLGLNSIYEQYF	TGTGCCAGCAGCCAACTGGGACTGAACTCTATCTACGAGCAGTACTTC
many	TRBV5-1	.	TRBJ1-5	CASSFSGGSGQPQHF	TGCGCCAGCAGCTTTTCGGGAGGAAGCGGTCAGCCCCAGCATTTT
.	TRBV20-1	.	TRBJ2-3	CSARDSSAYTDTQYF	TGCAGTGCTAGAGATTCTAGCGCTTACACAGATACGCAGTATTTT
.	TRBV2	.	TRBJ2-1	CASSDKEFSSSYNEQFF	TGTGCCAGCAGTGACAAGGAGTTTTCAAGCTCCTACAATGAGCAGTTCTTC
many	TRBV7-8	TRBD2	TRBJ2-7	CASSLAVWREAGYSYEQYF	TGTGCCAGCAGCTTAGCGGTTTGGCGGGAGGCTGGATACTCCTACGAGCAGTACTTC
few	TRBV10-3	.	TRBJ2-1	CAISEELGFYNEQFF	TGTGCCATCAGTGAGGAATTGGGATTTTACAATGAGCAGTTCTTC
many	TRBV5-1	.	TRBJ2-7	CASSLELPYEQYF	TGCGCCAGCAGCTTAGAGCTCCCCTACGAGCAGTACTTC
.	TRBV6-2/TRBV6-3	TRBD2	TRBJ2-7	CASSASGRIYEQYF	TGTGCCAGCAGCGCTAGCGGGAGGATCTACGAGCAGTACTTC
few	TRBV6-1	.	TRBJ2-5	CASTVGGLETQYF	TGTGCCAGCACCGTAGGGGGGCTGGAGACCCAGTACTTC